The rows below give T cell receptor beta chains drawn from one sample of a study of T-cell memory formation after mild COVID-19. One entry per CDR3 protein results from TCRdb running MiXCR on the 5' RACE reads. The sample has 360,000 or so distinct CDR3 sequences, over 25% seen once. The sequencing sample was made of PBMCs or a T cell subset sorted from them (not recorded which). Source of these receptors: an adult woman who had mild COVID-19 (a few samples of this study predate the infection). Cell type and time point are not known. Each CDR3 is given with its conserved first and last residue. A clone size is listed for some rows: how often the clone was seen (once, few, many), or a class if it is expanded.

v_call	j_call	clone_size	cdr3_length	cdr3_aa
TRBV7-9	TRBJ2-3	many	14	CASSFPSNTDTQYF
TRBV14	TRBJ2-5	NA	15	CASSQEKAVWETQYF
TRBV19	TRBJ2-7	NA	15	CASSLAGTGVYEQYF
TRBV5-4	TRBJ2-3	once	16	CASSWGRQGAADTQYF
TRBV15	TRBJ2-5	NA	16	CATSRKEDRVGETQYF
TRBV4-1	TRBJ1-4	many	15	CASSQVRNRNEKLFF
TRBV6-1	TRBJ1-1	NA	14	CASSEIRGFTEAFF
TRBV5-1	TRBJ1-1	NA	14	CASSARTGGTEAFF
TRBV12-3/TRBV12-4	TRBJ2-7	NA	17	CASSLYIIGQGGYEQYF
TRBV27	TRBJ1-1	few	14	CASSFQGTNTEAFF
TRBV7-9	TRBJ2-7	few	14	CASSSRTGFDEQYF
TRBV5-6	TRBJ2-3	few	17	CASSLASSSGGADTQYF
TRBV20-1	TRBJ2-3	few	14	CSARRPYSTDTQYF
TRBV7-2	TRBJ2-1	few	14	CASSLEGATGEQFF
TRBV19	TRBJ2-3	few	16	CASSIRAAGYTDTQYF
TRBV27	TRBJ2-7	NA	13	CASGWDTSYEQYF
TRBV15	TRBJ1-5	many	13	CATSTAGYQPQHF
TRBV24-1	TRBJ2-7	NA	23	CATSDPPQRGQGRSEQGSYEQYF
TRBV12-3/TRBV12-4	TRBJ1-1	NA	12	CASGGGPTEAFF
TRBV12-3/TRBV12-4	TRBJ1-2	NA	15	CASSLVLGTLDGYTF
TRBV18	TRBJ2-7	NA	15	CASSPYRQASYEQYF
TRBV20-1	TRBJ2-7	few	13	CSARGTISYEQYF
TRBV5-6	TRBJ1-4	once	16	CASSLAPGQLDEKLFF
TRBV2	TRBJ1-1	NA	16	CASRAGQGRGVPEAFF
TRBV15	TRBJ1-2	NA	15	CATSRDRTGGYGYTF
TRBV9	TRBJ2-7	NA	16	CASSPPGQGSHIEQYF
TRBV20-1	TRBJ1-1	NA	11	CSATGSTEAFF
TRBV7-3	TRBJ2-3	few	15	CASSGGAGSTDTQYF
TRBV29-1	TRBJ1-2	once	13	CSVPGTGFYGYTF
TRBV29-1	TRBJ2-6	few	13	CSVDSGGANVLTF
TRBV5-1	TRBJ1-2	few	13	CATRGVQSYGYTF
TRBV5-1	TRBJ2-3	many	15	CASSSQGVRSDTQYF
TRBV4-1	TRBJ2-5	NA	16	CASSPGGTGRHETQYF
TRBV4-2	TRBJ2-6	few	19	CASSQDTPRQGAGANVLTF
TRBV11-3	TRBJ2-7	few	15	CASSDTGLGIYEQYF
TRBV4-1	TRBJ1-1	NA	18	CASSQRFGSGAMNTEAFF
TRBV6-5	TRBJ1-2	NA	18	CASSYSKIGLVQGYGYTF
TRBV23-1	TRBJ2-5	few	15	CASSHPDRDRETQYF
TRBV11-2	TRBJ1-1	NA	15	CASSLDPRVNTEAFF
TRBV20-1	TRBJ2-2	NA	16	CSARAAAGANTGELFF
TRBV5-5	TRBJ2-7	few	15	CASSLTSASSYEQYF
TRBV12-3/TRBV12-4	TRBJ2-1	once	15	CASNLDQRGPKEQFF
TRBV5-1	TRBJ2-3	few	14	CASLPSGGTDTQYF
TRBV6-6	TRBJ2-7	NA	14	CASSEAGAGSEQYF
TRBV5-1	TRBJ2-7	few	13	CASSRLGRQPQYF
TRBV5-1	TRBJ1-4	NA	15	CASSLNGGEGEKLFF